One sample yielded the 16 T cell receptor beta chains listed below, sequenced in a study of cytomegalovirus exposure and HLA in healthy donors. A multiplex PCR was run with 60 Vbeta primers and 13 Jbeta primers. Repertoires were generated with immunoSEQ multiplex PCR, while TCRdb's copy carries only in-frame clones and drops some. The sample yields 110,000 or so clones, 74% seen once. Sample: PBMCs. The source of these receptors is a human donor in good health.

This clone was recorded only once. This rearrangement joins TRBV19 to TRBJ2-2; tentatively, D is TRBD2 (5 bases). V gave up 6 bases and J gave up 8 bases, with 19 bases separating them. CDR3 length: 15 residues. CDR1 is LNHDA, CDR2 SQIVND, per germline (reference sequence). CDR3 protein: CASRAYSTGFGELFF. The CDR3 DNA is TGTGCCAGTAGAGCCTACTCGACGGGATTTGGGGAGCTGTTTTTT.

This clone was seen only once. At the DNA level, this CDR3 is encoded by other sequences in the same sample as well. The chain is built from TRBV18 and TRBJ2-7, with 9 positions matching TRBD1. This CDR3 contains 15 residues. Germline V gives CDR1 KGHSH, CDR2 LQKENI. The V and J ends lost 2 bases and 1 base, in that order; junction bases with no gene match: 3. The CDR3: CASSPGTGLSYEQYF. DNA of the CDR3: TGTGCCAGCTCACCAGGGACAGGGCTATCCTACGAGCAGTACTTC. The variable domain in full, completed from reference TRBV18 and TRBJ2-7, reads NAGVMQNPRHLVRRRGQEARLRCSPMKGHSHVYWYRQLPEEGLKFMVYLQKENIIDESGMPKERFSAEFPKEGPSILRIQQVVRGDSAAYFCASSPGTGLSYEQYFGPGTRLTVT.

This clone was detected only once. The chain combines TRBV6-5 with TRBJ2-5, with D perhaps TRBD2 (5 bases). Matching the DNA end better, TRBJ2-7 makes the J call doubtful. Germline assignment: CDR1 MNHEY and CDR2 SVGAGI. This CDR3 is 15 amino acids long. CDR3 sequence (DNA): TGTGCCAGCAGTTACTCAGCTGAGGGAACGAGCGAGCAGTACTTC. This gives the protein CASSYSAEGTSEQYF.

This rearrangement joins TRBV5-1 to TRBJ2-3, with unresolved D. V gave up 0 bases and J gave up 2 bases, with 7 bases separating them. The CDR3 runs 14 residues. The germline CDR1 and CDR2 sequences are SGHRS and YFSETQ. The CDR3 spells CASSLAVFTDTQYF. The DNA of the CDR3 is TGCGCCAGCAGCTTGGCGGTATTCACAGATACGCAGTATTTT.

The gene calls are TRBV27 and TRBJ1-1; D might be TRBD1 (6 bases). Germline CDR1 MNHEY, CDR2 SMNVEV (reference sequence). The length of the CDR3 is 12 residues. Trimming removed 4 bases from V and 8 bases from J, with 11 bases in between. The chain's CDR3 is CASSYYTGEAFF. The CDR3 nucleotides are TGTGCCAGCAGTTACTATACAGGGGAAGCTTTCTTT.

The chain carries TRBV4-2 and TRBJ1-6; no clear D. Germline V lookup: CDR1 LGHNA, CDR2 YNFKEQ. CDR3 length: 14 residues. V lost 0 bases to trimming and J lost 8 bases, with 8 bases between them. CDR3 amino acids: CASSQEGRDSPLHF. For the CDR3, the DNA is TGTGCCAGCAGCCAAGAGGGGAGAGATTCACCCCTCCACTTT.

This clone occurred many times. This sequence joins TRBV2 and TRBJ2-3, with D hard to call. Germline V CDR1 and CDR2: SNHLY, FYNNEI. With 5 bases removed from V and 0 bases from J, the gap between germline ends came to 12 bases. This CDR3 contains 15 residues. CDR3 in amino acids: CASSSSSTSTDTQYF. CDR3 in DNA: TGTGCCAGCAGTTCGTCTTCAACTAGCACAGATACGCAGTATTTT.

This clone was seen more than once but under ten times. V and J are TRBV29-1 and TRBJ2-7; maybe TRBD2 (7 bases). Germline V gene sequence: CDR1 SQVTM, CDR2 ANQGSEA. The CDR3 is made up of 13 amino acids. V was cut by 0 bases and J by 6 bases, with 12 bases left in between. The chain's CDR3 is CSVEDRGAGEQYF. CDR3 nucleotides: TGCAGCGTTGAAGATCGGGGGGCGGGCGAGCAGTACTTC.

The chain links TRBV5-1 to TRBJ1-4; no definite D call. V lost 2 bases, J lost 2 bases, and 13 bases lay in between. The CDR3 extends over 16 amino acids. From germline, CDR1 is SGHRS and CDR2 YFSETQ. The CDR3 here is CASSLGRGATNEKLFF. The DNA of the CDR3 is TGCGCCAGCAGCTTAGGTCGGGGTGCCACTAATGAAAAACTGTTTTTT.

The CDR3 is CASSPTSGGPGELFF. In DNA, the CDR3 is TGTGCCAGCAGCCCTACTAGCGGGGGGCCCGGGGAGCTGTTTTTT. The V gene is TRBV4-2, the J gene TRBJ2-2; 12 bases map to TRBD2. CDR3 size: 15 residues. Looked up from germline, CDR1 is LGHNA and CDR2 is YNFKEQ. J was trimmed by 6 bases and V by 4 bases; bases with no gene match: 3.

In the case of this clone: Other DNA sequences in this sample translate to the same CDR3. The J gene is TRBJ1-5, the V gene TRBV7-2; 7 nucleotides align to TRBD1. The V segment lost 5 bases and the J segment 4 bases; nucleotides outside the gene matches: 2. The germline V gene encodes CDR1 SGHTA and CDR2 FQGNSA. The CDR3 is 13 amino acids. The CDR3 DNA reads TGTGCCAGCAGCCGACAGGGAAATCAGCCCCAGCATTTT. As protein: CASSRQGNQPQHF. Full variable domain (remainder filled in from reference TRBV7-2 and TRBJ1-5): GAGVSQSPSNKVTEKGKDVELRCDPISGHTALYWYRQSLGQGLEFLIYFQGNSAPDKSGLPSDRFSAERTGGSVSTLTIQRTQQEDSAVYLCASSRQGNQPQHFGDGTRLSIL.

This CDR3 reads CAWKYLDRETFF. The CDR3 nucleotides read TGTGCCTGGAAATATTTAGACAGGGAGACTTTCTTT. This chain connects TRBV30 to TRBJ1-1; 7 bases are shared with TRBD1. Germline loops: CDR1 GTSNPN, CDR2 SVGIG (reference sequence). CDR3 length: 12 amino acids. V dropped 4 bases and J dropped 12; count of bases not matched to a gene: 11.

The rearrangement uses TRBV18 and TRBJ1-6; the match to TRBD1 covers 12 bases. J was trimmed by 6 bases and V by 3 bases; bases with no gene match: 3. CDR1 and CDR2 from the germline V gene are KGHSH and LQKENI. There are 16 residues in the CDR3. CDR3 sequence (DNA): TGTGCCAGCTCACCGGGACAGGGGGCGCTTAATTCACCCCTCCACTTT. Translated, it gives CASSPGQGALNSPLHF.

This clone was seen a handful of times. The CDR3 spells CSVRQANYGYTF. In nucleotides, the CDR3 is TGCAGCGTGAGACAGGCCAACTATGGCTACACCTTC. The chain has TRBV29-1 and TRBJ1-2, with D tentatively TRBD1 (6 bases). Between the trimmed V and J ends, which lost 6 bases and 2 bases, there was a span of 10 bases. Germline-derived CDR1 and CDR2 are SQVTM and ANQGSEA. This CDR3 has 12 amino acids.

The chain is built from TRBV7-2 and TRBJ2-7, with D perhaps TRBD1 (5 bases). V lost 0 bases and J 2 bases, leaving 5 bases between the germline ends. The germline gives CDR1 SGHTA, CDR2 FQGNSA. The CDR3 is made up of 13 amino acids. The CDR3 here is CASSLAGPYEQYF. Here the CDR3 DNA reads TGTGCCAGCAGCTTAGCGGGGCCCTACGAGCAGTACTTC.

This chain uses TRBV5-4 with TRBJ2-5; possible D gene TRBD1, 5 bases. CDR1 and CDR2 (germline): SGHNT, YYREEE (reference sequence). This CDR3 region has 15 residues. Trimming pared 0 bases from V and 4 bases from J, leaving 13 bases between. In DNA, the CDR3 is TGTGCCAGCAGCTTGGTGGGCAGGGCCGGAGAGACCCAGTACTTC. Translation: CASSLVGRAGETQYF.